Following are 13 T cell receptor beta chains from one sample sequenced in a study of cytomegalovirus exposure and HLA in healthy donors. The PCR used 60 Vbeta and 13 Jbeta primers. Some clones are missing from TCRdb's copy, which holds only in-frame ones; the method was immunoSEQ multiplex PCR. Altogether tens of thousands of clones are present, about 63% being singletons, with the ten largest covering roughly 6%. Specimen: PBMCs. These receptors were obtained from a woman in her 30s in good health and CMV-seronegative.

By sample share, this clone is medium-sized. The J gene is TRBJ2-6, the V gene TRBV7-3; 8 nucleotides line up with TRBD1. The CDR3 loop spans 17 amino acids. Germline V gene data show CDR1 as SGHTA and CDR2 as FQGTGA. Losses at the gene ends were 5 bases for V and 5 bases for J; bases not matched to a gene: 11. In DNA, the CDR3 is TGTGCCAGCAGCCCCCTAATAGGACAGGGTAGGGCCAACGTCCTGACTTTC. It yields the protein CASSPLIGQGRANVLTF.

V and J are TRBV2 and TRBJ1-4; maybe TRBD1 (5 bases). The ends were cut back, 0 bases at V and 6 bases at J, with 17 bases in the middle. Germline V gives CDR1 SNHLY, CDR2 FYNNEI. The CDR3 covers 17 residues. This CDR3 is CASSEASGGRVYEKLFF. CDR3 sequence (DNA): TGTGCCAGCAGTGAAGCGTCGGGCGGCAGGGTATATGAAAAACTGTTTTTT.

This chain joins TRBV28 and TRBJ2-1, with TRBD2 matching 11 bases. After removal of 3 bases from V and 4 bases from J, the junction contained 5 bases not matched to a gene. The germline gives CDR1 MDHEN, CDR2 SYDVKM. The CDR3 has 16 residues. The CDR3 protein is CASSFYGTSGYNEQFF. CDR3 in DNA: TGTGCCAGCAGTTTTTATGGGACTAGCGGATACAATGAGCAGTTCTTC. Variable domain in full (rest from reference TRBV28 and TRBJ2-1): DVKVTQSSRYLVKRTGEKVFLECVQDMDHENMFWYRQDPGLGLRLIYFSYDVKMKEKGDIPEGYSVSREKKERFSLILESASTNQTSMYLCASSFYGTSGYNEQFFGPGTRLTVL.

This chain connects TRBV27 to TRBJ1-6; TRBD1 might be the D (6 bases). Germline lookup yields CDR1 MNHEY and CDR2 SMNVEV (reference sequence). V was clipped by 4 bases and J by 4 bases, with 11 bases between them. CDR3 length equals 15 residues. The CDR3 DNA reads TGTGCCAGCAGTTCAGGGGACCGGTATAATTCACCCCTCCACTTT. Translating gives CASSSGDRYNSPLHF.

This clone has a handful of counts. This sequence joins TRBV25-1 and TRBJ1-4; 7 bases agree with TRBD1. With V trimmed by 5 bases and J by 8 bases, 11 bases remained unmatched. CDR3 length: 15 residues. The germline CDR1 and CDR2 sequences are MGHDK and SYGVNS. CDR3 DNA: TGTGCCAGCAGTTCTCCGACAGGGTGGGGAGAAAAACTGTTTTTT. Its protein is CASSSPTGWGEKLFF.

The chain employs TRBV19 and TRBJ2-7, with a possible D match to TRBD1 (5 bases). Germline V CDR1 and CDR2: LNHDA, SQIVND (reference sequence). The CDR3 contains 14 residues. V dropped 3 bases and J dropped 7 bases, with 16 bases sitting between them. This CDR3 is CASSIVGALGEQYF. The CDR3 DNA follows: TGTGCCAGTAGTATTGTAGGGGCGCTCGGGGAGCAGTACTTC.

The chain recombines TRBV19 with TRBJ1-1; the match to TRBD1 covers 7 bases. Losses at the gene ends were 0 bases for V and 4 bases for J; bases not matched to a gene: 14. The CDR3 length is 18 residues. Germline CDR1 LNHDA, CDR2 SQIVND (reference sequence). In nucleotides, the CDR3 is TGTGCCAGTAGTATAGATCTGGCCGTCAGGGGGTGGATCACTGAAGCTTTCTTT. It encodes CASSIDLAVRGWITEAFF.

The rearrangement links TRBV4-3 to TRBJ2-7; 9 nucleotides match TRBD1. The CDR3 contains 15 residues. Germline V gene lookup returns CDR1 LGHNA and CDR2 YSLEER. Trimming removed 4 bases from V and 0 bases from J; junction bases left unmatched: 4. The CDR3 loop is CASSLGGQGSYEQYF. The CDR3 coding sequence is TGCGCCAGCAGCCTCGGGGGACAGGGCTCCTACGAGCAGTACTTC.

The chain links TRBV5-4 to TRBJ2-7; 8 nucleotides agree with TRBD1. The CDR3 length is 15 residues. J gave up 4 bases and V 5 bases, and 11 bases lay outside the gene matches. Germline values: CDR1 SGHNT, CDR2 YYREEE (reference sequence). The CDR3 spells CASSLQGASVYEQYF. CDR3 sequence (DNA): TGTGCCAGCAGTCTTCAGGGGGCGAGTGTTTACGAGCAGTACTTC.

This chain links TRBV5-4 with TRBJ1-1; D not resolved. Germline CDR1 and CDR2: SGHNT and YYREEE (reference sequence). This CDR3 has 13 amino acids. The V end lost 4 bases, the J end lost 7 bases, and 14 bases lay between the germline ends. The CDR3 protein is CASSLKHRNEAFF. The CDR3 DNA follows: TGTGCCAGCAGCCTGAAGCACCGTAATGAAGCTTTCTTT. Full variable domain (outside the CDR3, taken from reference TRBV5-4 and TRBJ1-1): ETGVTQSPTHLIKTRGQQVTLRCSSQSGHNTVSWYQQALGQGPQFIFQYYREEENGRGNFPPRFSGLQFPNYSSELNVNALELDDSALYLCASSLKHRNEAFFGQGTRLTVV.

CDR3 region: CASSLVGDRRELFF. The CDR3 DNA reads TGTGCCAGCAGCTTGGTGGGGGACAGGCGGGAGCTGTTTTTT. The chain recombines TRBV5-4 with TRBJ2-2, with TRBD1 matching over 8 bases. CDR3 length: 14 residues. Germline V lookup: CDR1 SGHNT, CDR2 YYREEE (reference sequence). V lost 0 bases, J lost 9 bases, and 4 bases stayed unmatched.

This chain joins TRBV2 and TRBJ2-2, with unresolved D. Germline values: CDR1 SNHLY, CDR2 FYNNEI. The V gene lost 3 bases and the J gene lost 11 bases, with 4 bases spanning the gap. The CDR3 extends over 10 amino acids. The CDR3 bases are TGTGCCAGCAGTGAGAGCGAGCTGTTTTTT. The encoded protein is CASSESELFF. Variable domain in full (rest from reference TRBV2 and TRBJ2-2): EPEVTQTPSHQVTQMGQEVILRCVPISNHLYFYWYRQILGQKVEFLVSFYNNEISEKSEIFDDQFSVERPDGSNFTLKIRSTKLEDSAMYFCASSESELFFGEGSRLTVL.

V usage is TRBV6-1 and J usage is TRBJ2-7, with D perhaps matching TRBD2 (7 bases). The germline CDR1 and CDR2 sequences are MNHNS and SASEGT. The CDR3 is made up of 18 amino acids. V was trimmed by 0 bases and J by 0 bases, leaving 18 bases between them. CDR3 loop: CASSEARGLNLPSYEQYF. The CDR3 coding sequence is TGTGCCAGCAGTGAAGCGCGGGGGCTAAACCTTCCCTCCTACGAGCAGTACTTC.